The clone carrying this T cell receptor beta chain was counted a single time. The data are from a study of OX40 agonist ivuxolimab in advanced cancers. Only in-frame clones appear in the TCRdb table, and some are missing; sequencing was by immunoSEQ multiplex PCR. The sample includes approximately 77,000 clones, roughly four fifths seen only once; the top ten take 0.45% to 0.6%. Germline V lookup: CDR1 SGHRS, CDR2 YFSETQ. This CDR3 spans 14 amino acids. Trimming pared 0 bases from V and 4 bases from J, leaving 8 bases between. The sequence came from an adult with an advanced solid tumor such as melanoma, head and neck, liver or kidney cancer. Sample: CD4+ or CD8+ T cells sorted from blood, taken in a trial of the OX40 agonist ivuxolimab. This chain connects TRBV5-1 to TRBJ2-4; D is perhaps TRBD2 (6 bases). CDR3 protein: CASSLEGTKNIQYF. CDR3 in DNA: TGCGCCAGCAGCTTGGAGGGGACTAAAAACATTCAGTACTTC.